Listed below are T cell receptor beta chains from one sample, sequenced in a study of identical twins. TCRdb reanalysed the 5' RACE reads using MiXCR and keeps one entry per CDR3 protein. In the table there are about 250,000 distinct CDR3 sequences, approximately 7.8% of which are singletons. In addition, the sample was reused for a study of yellow fever vaccine responses in identical twins.

Sequencing was done on a sample of CD8+ T cells sorted from blood. The receptors derive from a woman between 18 and 29 years old in good health. CDR3s include the opening cysteine and the closing phenylalanine or tryptophan. Fields, in order: J gene, V gene, CDR3 protein.

>TRBJ2-7|TRBV28
CASSLGQGGNEQYF
>TRBJ1-2|TRBV7-9
CASSYRDSYGYTF
>TRBJ2-2|TRBV12-3/TRBV12-4
CASSLGSWGTGELFF
>TRBJ2-1|TRBV20-1
CSARPPRKLYNEQFF
>TRBJ2-7|TRBV6-1
CASSPRQVSYEQYF
>TRBJ1-1|TRBV28
CASSLPPQGALRTEAFF
>TRBJ2-1|TRBV6-5
CASSWGWSNEQFF
>TRBJ1-6|TRBV6-5
CASSYSSGGLSYNSPLHF
>TRBJ2-1|TRBV27
CASSFFGGDFYNEQFF
>TRBJ2-1|TRBV5-6
CASSLASGGDNEQFF
>TRBJ2-1|TRBV6-2/TRBV6-3
CASSSLFTGLSYNEQFF
>TRBJ2-3|TRBV5-6
CASSPAPGRGRTDTQYF
>TRBJ1-2|TRBV9
CASRSGGPHGYTF
>TRBJ2-7|TRBV10-2
CASSLPGTVGEQYF
>TRBJ2-3|TRBV7-8
CASSLGVSSTDTQYF
>TRBJ2-2|TRBV6-6
CASSYSTSGELFF
>TRBJ1-1|TRBV4-2
CASSQEMGRGTEAFF
>TRBJ2-5|TRBV28
CASSTLAGGPKETQYF
>TRBJ1-4|TRBV5-1
CASSFKGGGTNEKLFF
>TRBJ1-2|TRBV7-9
CASTRDFGYGYTF
>TRBJ2-5|TRBV10-2
CASSPTQGPSQETQYF
>TRBJ1-5|TRBV27
CASGNSNQPQHF
>TRBJ1-5|TRBV6-2/TRBV6-3
CASSYLVGPDQPQHF
>TRBJ2-5|TRBV5-6
CASSYRVGQETQYF
>TRBJ1-1|TRBV29-1
CSDGGNYGGTEAFF
>TRBJ2-7|TRBV7-9
CASSQRADVAYEQYF
>TRBJ1-6|TRBV12-3/TRBV12-4
CASSSHLLGSPLHF
>TRBJ2-7|TRBV12-3/TRBV12-4
CASSRTSGNSYEQYF
>TRBJ1-1|TRBV5-1
CASSLGRTRDTEAFF
>TRBJ2-1|TRBV7-6
CASSSGEGSNEQFF
>TRBJ2-5|TRBV4-2
CASTSGTSPIQETQYF
>TRBJ1-5|TRBV13
CASSLGQYGQPQHF
>TRBJ2-3|TRBV5-8
CASSPGTSEADTQYF
>TRBJ2-7|TRBV6-5
CASSLQSGARDEQYF
>TRBJ2-1|TRBV29-1
CSVVKGLAGARNEQFF
>TRBJ2-3|TRBV14
CASSQDVGAGDTQYF
>TRBJ2-3|TRBV5-1
CASSLASGGPITDTQYF
>TRBJ1-3|TRBV7-2
CASSLGPWAGNTIYF
>TRBJ2-1|TRBV5-1
CASSLKFGSYNEQFF
>TRBJ2-1|TRBV15
CATSRTARNEQFF
>TRBJ2-1|TRBV12-3/TRBV12-4
CASFRTSALNEQFF
>TRBJ1-1|TRBV5-1
CASSLGDSSNTEAFF
>TRBJ2-7|TRBV29-1
CSVEGQGPYEQYF
>TRBJ2-3|TRBV14
CASSQAILLAGSTDTQYF
>TRBJ2-5|TRBV7-9
CASSNIRDTPRRETQYF